The rows below give T cell receptor beta chains drawn from one sample of a study of early T cells in non-severe SARS-CoV-2 infection. A single record per CDR3 protein comes from TCRdb applying MiXCR to the 5' RACE reads. The top ten hold 4.5% to 7% of the sample, which has tens of thousands of distinct CDR3 sequences, about 16% seen once. Material for sequencing was whole blood. These receptor sequences come from an adult who was a healthcare worker with PCR-confirmed SARS-CoV-2 infection or an uninfected control (not recorded which). CDR3s include the opening cysteine and the closing phenylalanine or tryptophan. Each record gives: clone size, D gene, V gene, J gene, CDR3 DNA, CDR3 protein. The D gene is left open where the match is weak. Not all rows give a size; the values are once, few, many and, for expanded clones, a class.

size: NA; D: NA; V: TRBV7-8; J: TRBJ1-4; DNA: TGTGCCAGCAGCCCCTACCGAGTTGATAATGAAAAACTGTTTTTT; CDR3: CASSPYRVDNEKLFF
size: few; D: NA; V: TRBV7-8; J: TRBJ2-7; DNA: TGTGCCAGCAGCTTCCGGAGGGGCTACGAGCAGTACTTC; CDR3: CASSFRRGYEQYF
size: few; D: NA; V: TRBV20-1; J: TRBJ1-1; DNA: TGCAGTGCCCGACACCAGAACACTGAAGCTTTCTTT; CDR3: CSARHQNTEAFF
size: few; D: TRBD1; V: TRBV6-1; J: TRBJ2-7; DNA: TGTGCCAGCAGTGAATCACAGGGGAACGAGCAGTACTTC; CDR3: CASSESQGNEQYF
size: few; D: TRBD2; V: TRBV20-1; J: TRBJ2-1; DNA: TGCAGTGCTAGCCGGACTAGCGGGACGCACGAGCAGTTCTTC; CDR3: CSASRTSGTHEQFF
size: NA; D: NA; V: TRBV5-3; J: TRBJ1-1; DNA: TGTGCCAGAAGCTTGGGTGTGTACTCCTTT; CDR3: CARSLGVYSF
size: few; D: NA; V: TRBV15; J: TRBJ1-4; DNA: TGTGCCACCAGCAGGGGGACGGCAACTAATGAAAAACTGTTTTTT; CDR3: CATSRGTATNEKLFF
size: few; D: NA; V: TRBV7-9; J: TRBJ2-1; DNA: TGTGCCAGCACCTATAGAATGGGGGCGGCCTACAATGAGCAGTTCTTC; CDR3: CASTYRMGAAYNEQFF
size: few; D: NA; V: TRBV6-1; J: TRBJ2-7; DNA: TGTGCCAGCAGTGACAGGACTCTTCTCCTCCACGAGCAGTACTTC; CDR3: CASSDRTLLLHEQYF
size: NA; D: NA; V: TRBV6-1; J: TRBJ2-3; DNA: TGTGCCAGCCTGGGCGGGTATACGCAGTATTTT; CDR3: CASLGGYTQYF
size: many; D: NA; V: TRBV7-6; J: TRBJ2-7; DNA: TGTGCCAGCAGCTTAGAACGTAGACTTCATTCCTACGAGCAGTACTTC; CDR3: CASSLERRLHSYEQYF
size: NA; D: NA; V: TRBV4-1; J: TRBJ2-1; DNA: TGCGCCAGCAGCCAAATGGGCAGAAACCGGGTTGAGGCAGATGAGCAGTTCTTC; CDR3: CASSQMGRNRVEADEQFF
size: few; D: NA; V: TRBV3-1; J: TRBJ1-5; DNA: TGTGCCAGCAGCCAAGGGATCCAGCCCCAGCATTTT; CDR3: CASSQGIQPQHF
size: few; D: NA; V: TRBV3-1; J: TRBJ2-5; DNA: TGTGCCAGCAGCCCCTCCTTCGCTGGGCAGCAGATAGAGACCCAGTACTTC; CDR3: CASSPSFAGQQIETQYF
size: NA; D: NA; V: TRBV5-1; J: TRBJ2-7; DNA: TGCGCCAGCAGCTTGGTAGGGGCCCTCTACGAGCAGTACTTC; CDR3: CASSLVGALYEQYF
size: many; D: NA; V: TRBV28; J: TRBJ1-1; DNA: TGTGCCAGCAGTCCCCTGGGGGGTAACACTGAAGCTTTCTTT; CDR3: CASSPLGGNTEAFF
size: NA; D: NA; V: TRBV28; J: TRBJ2-7; DNA: TGTGCCAGCAGTTTGTCGGGCGAGCAGTACTTC; CDR3: CASSLSGEQYF
size: many; D: NA; V: TRBV28; J: TRBJ2-1; DNA: TGTGCCAGCAGCTCCGGGGGCTCCTACAATGAGCAGTTCTTC; CDR3: CASSSGGSYNEQFF
size: few; D: TRBD1; V: TRBV6-2/TRBV6-3; J: TRBJ1-1; DNA: TGTGCCAGCAGTTTAGGGAAGGGGGCGAGGCTGAACACTGAAGCTTTCTTT; CDR3: CASSLGKGARLNTEAFF
size: few; D: TRBD2; V: TRBV20-1; J: TRBJ2-7; DNA: TGCAGTGCTGATACTAGCGGGAGTGTCTACGAGCAGTACTTC; CDR3: CSADTSGSVYEQYF
size: few; D: NA; V: TRBV30; J: TRBJ1-5; DNA: TGTGCCTGGTGCGCCCGGGGGAATCAGCCCCAGCATTTT; CDR3: CAWCARGNQPQHF
size: many; D: NA; V: TRBV20-1; J: TRBJ2-7; DNA: TGCAGTGCTAGCGGCGACTACGAGCAGTACTTC; CDR3: CSASGDYEQYF
size: NA; D: TRBD1; V: TRBV7-9; J: TRBJ2-5; DNA: TGTGCCAGCAGCTCGCTGACAGGGAGCGCGGTAGAGACCCAGTACTTC; CDR3: CASSSLTGSAVETQYF
size: few; D: TRBD2; V: TRBV12-3/TRBV12-4; J: TRBJ2-1; DNA: TGTGCCAGCAGTTTGCCCGGACTAGCGGGAAGACCCTACAATGAGCAGTTCTTC; CDR3: CASSLPGLAGRPYNEQFF
size: few; D: NA; V: TRBV4-1; J: TRBJ2-6; DNA: TGCGCCAGCAGCCAAGATTTTACGGGGGCCAACGTCCTGACTTTC; CDR3: CASSQDFTGANVLTF
size: NA; D: NA; V: TRBV15; J: TRBJ2-4; DNA: TGTGCCACCAGCAGCTCGCATATAGCCAAAAACATTCAGTACTTC; CDR3: CATSSSHIAKNIQYF
size: NA; D: NA; V: TRBV7-9; J: TRBJ2-7; DNA: TGTGCCAGCAGCCCCACCCGTAACGAGCAGTACTTC; CDR3: CASSPTRNEQYF
size: NA; D: NA; V: TRBV4-1; J: TRBJ2-7; DNA: TGCGCCAGCAGCCAAGATAGGGTCCTCTACGAGCAGTACTTC; CDR3: CASSQDRVLYEQYF
size: few; D: NA; V: TRBV5-1; J: TRBJ2-5; DNA: TGCGCCAGCAGCTTGAGGCCGCCCGCAGGTCCCTTCGAGACCCAGTACTTC; CDR3: CASSLRPPAGPFETQYF
size: NA; D: NA; V: TRBV9; J: TRBJ2-3; DNA: TGTGCCAGCAGCGTCTCAGAGGGAAGGGCCGATACGCAGTATTTT; CDR3: CASSVSEGRADTQYF
size: once; D: NA; V: TRBV5-6; J: TRBJ1-2; DNA: TGTGCCAGCAGACCCCTCGGCCCCTATGGCTACACCTTC; CDR3: CASRPLGPYGYTF
size: many; D: NA; V: TRBV13; J: TRBJ2-2; DNA: TGTGCCAGCAGCGAGGGGAACACCGGGGAGCTGTTTTTT; CDR3: CASSEGNTGELFF
size: few; D: NA; V: TRBV28; J: TRBJ2-1; DNA: TGTGCCAGCAGCAGGCAAGGGGCCGAGCAGTTCTTC; CDR3: CASSRQGAEQFF
size: few; D: NA; V: TRBV12-3/TRBV12-4; J: TRBJ1-2; DNA: TGTGCCAGCAGTTTAGACAGGGTTGGCTACACCTTC; CDR3: CASSLDRVGYTF
size: many; D: NA; V: TRBV12-3/TRBV12-4; J: TRBJ2-2; DNA: TGTGCCAGCAGTTTCCGGGAGCCCGGGGAGCTGTTTTTT; CDR3: CASSFREPGELFF
size: few; D: NA; V: TRBV6-5; J: TRBJ1-4; DNA: TGTGCCAGCAGTTACCGGGGCGGAACTAATGAAAAACTGTTTTTT; CDR3: CASSYRGGTNEKLFF
size: many; D: TRBD1; V: TRBV6-6; J: TRBJ1-6; DNA: TGTGCCGATCGGGACAGTCTTAATTCACCCCTCCACTTT; CDR3: CADRDSLNSPLHF
size: NA; D: NA; V: TRBV2; J: TRBJ2-3; DNA: TGTGCCAGCGCCGTCACAGATACGCAGTATTTT; CDR3: CASAVTDTQYF
size: few; D: NA; V: TRBV2; J: TRBJ2-1; DNA: TGTGCCAGCAGTGTGGCCCAGGGGTATGAGCAGTTCTTC; CDR3: CASSVAQGYEQFF
size: NA; D: TRBD2; V: TRBV10-3; J: TRBJ2-1; DNA: TGTGCCATCAAGGGTTCGGCGGGAGTGGGCAATGAGCAGTTCTTC; CDR3: CAIKGSAGVGNEQFF
size: many; D: NA; V: TRBV12-3/TRBV12-4; J: TRBJ2-4; DNA: TGTGCCAGCAGGCCGACCCGCTTAGGGCAGATTCAGTACTTC; CDR3: CASRPTRLGQIQYF
size: NA; D: NA; V: TRBV20-1; J: TRBJ2-1; DNA: TGCAGCCCCCTCGGGCGAAAAGACTACAATGAGCAGTTCTTC; CDR3: CSPLGRKDYNEQFF
size: NA; D: NA; V: TRBV21-1; J: TRBJ1-2; DNA: TGTGCCAGCAGCCGGCCGGGTCTATGG; CDR3: CASSRPGLW
size: many; D: NA; V: TRBV6-5; J: TRBJ2-5; DNA: TGTGCCACGGGGGACAGCAGACAAGAGACCCAGTACTTC; CDR3: CATGDSRQETQYF
size: NA; D: TRBD2; V: TRBV6-2/TRBV6-3; J: TRBJ2-7; DNA: TGTGCCAGCAGTTTTAGCGGGAGCTTCTACGAGCAGTACTTC; CDR3: CASSFSGSFYEQYF
size: many; D: TRBD1; V: TRBV28; J: TRBJ2-7; DNA: TGTGCCAGCAGTGAGACAGGGGGAGGGAACGAGCAGTACTTC; CDR3: CASSETGGGNEQYF
size: NA; D: TRBD2; V: TRBV5-6; J: TRBJ2-7; DNA: TGTGCCAGCAGCGAAACCGGGACTAGCGGGAGCGGTACCTACGAGCAGTACTTC; CDR3: CASSETGTSGSGTYEQYF
size: many; D: NA; V: TRBV28; J: TRBJ2-3; DNA: TGTGCCAGCAGTCCTCGGACAGATACGCAGTATTTT; CDR3: CASSPRTDTQYF
size: few; D: NA; V: TRBV11-2; J: TRBJ2-3; DNA: TGTGCCAGCAGCTTATATCTGGCCCCGGGGGCCACAGATACGCAGTATTTT; CDR3: CASSLYLAPGATDTQYF
size: NA; D: TRBD1; V: TRBV11-2; J: TRBJ1-2; DNA: TGTGCCAGCAGCGGACAGGGAGGTGGCTACACCTTC; CDR3: CASSGQGGGYTF
size: many; D: NA; V: TRBV7-9; J: TRBJ2-5; DNA: TGTGCCAGCAGCTTCTCTGAGACCCAGTACTTC; CDR3: CASSFSETQYF
size: few; D: TRBD2; V: TRBV20-1; J: TRBJ2-7; DNA: TGCAGTGCTACTTGGACTAGCGGGAGTCCAAGGGGCGAGCAGTACTTC; CDR3: CSATWTSGSPRGEQYF
size: few; D: NA; V: TRBV7-9; J: TRBJ2-7; DNA: TGTGCCAGCAGCGGTACTTACGAGCAGTACTTC; CDR3: CASSGTYEQYF
size: many; D: TRBD1; V: TRBV11-2; J: TRBJ2-3; DNA: TGTGCCAGCAGCCGATTCACAGGGGCGTCAGATACGCAGTATTTT; CDR3: CASSRFTGASDTQYF
size: few; D: NA; V: TRBV11-1; J: TRBJ2-7; DNA: TGTGCCAGCAGCCCCCAGGCCGGGGAGCAGTACTTC; CDR3: CASSPQAGEQYF
size: few; D: TRBD1; V: TRBV28; J: TRBJ2-5; DNA: TGTGCCAGCAGTCCGGCCCGGGACAGCGAAGAGACCCAGTACTTC; CDR3: CASSPARDSEETQYF
size: NA; D: NA; V: TRBV20-1; J: TRBJ1-1; DNA: TGCAGTCGATCACGGGGGCTCAGAGAAGCTTTCTTT; CDR3: CSRSRGLREAFF
size: NA; D: NA; V: TRBV2; J: TRBJ1-6; DNA: TGTGCCAGCAGACCAGGGGCAGGGAATTCACCCCTCCACTTT; CDR3: CASRPGAGNSPLHF